This TCR beta chain stems from a study of blood T cells in healthy people across ages. Worth noting for this clonotype: Its antigen is as yet unknown.

A second PCR of 7 to 11 cycles used a sample-barcoded 5' primer and a J-beta primer mix. A template-switch adaptor with 12 random nucleotides tagged each cDNA molecule. Each sample provided no less than 2.5 million CDR3-containing paired-end reads. TCRdb reprocessed the 5' RACE reads via MiXCR and lists one record per CDR3 protein. The table has about 970,000 distinct CDR3 sequences, roughly 51% seen once. Germline assignment: CDR1 MNHNY and CDR2 SVGAGI (reference sequence). The J segment lost 7 bases and the V segment lost 6 bases, leaving 8 bases of the junction unmatched. There are 14 residues in the CDR3. Notes on the study in general: Samples with more naive T cells showed higher observed beta diversity.

Sequencing was done on a sample of blood. The chain uses TRBV6-6 and TRBJ2-5; 10 positions match TRBD2. The clonotype comes from a woman between 55 and 75 years old in good health. DNA of the CDR3: TGTGCCAGCAGCCAGTCTAGCGGGAGTTCGACCCAGTACTTC. This gives the protein CASSQSSGSSTQYF.